The rows below give T cell receptor beta chains drawn from one sample of a study of blood T cell repertoires in COVID-19. Clones were sequenced by immunoSEQ multiplex PCR, and TCRdb holds only the in-frame ones, with some missing. There are roughly 260,000 clones in the sample; about nine tenths occur only once, and approximately 9.8% lies in the top ten. The source material was peripheral blood. The receptors were gathered from a man aged 35-49 years who had recovered from COVID-19. CDR3s leave out the opening cysteine and the closing phenylalanine or tryptophan.

v_gene: TRBV18
CDR3aa: ASSHYHKPGQGFYEQY

v_gene: TRBV10-3
CDR3aa: ATWTGAFNYGYT

v_gene: TRBV7-9
CDR3aa: ASSLVAGSYNEQF

v_gene: TRBV6-5
CDR3aa: ASSYSQAIGGYT

v_gene: TRBV5-1
CDR3aa: ASSLQGTYEQY

v_gene: TRBV9
CDR3aa: ASSVDSRGEGYGYT

v_gene: TRBV6-5
CDR3aa: ASSPRIAVYGYT

v_gene: TRBV19
CDR3aa: ASSFGYEQY

v_gene: TRBV7-9
CDR3aa: ASSLTLQDGYT

v_gene: TRBV25-1
CDR3aa: ASSEAGLGGTQY